These 27 T cell receptor beta chains originate from one sample sequenced in a study of T cells in narcolepsy. TCRdb's copy holds only in-frame clones and misses some; the assay was immunoSEQ multiplex PCR. The data hold around 20,000 clones, with less than 90% observed a single time. The sequencing sample was made of memory (CD45RA-) CD4+ T cells from blood. These receptors originate from a human donor in good health.

J is TRBJ1-3 and V is TRBV6-5, with D uncertain. Trimming cost V 6 bases and J 0 bases, with 12 bases left between them. Germline assignment: CDR1 MNHEY and CDR2 SVGAGI. The CDR3 extends over 15 amino acids. The CDR3 region has the DNA TGTGCCAGCAGATCTCGACCGAACTCTGGAAACACCATATATTTT. It encodes CASRSRPNSGNTIYF.

The rearrangement uses TRBV7-8 and TRBJ2-5; 9 bases are a match to TRBD2. Gene TRBJ2-7 matches the end of the DNA better, so the J call may be wrong. Germline assignment: CDR1 SGHVS and CDR2 FQNEAQ. CDR3 size: 16 residues. Written as DNA, the CDR3 is TGTGCCAGCAGCTCCTTAGCGGGGGAAATCCCTTACGAGCAGTACTTC. Protein product: CASSSLAGEIPYEQYF.

The chain uses TRBV28 and TRBJ1-2; a weak D match, TRBD1 (5 bases). Germline V gene lookup returns CDR1 MDHEN and CDR2 SYDVKM. With 2 bases removed from V and 6 bases from J, the gap between germline ends came to 16 bases. The CDR3 contains 15 residues. CDR3: CASSLLSGGVHGYTF. The CDR3 nucleotides are TGTGCCAGCAGTTTACTCTCCGGGGGGGTACATGGCTACACCTTC.

The chain links TRBV19 to TRBJ1-1, with TRBD1 matching 8 bases. The V and J ends lost 2 bases and 0 bases, in that order; junction bases with no gene match: 5. The length of the CDR3 is 16 residues. Germline values: CDR1 LNHDA, CDR2 SQIVND (reference sequence). The CDR3 spells CASSIPTGGLNTEAFF. The CDR3 nucleotides read TGTGCCAGTAGTATACCCACAGGGGGACTGAACACTGAAGCTTTCTTT.

V is TRBV11-2 and J is TRBJ1-1; D is possibly TRBD1 (5 bases). V was shortened by 8 bases and J by 0 bases, with 16 bases between the two germline ends. This CDR3 has 15 residues. The V gene's germline CDR1 is SGHAT and CDR2 FQNNGV. CDR3 residues: CASRSLGQLNTEAFF. The CDR3 DNA reads TGTGCCAGCCGTTCATTGGGGCAACTGAACACTGAAGCTTTCTTT.

The chain combines TRBV9 with TRBJ2-5, with D possibly being TRBD2 (5 bases). TRBJ2-7 explains the end of the DNA better; the J call may be wrong. Germline V gives CDR1 SGDLS, CDR2 YYNGEE. The CDR3 is made up of 13 amino acids. The CDR3: CASSAEEGLEQYF. The CDR3, as DNA: TGTGCCAGCAGCGCAGAAGAGGGCCTCGAGCAGTACTTC.

This chain links TRBV9 with TRBJ2-2, with D perhaps assigned TRBD1 or TRBD2 (6 bases each). The germline V gene encodes CDR1 SGDLS and CDR2 YYNGEE. The ends were cut back, 0 bases at V and 6 bases at J, with 12 bases in the middle. The CDR3 contains 15 residues. CDR3 sequence reads: CASSVGLEGAGELFF. Here the CDR3 DNA reads TGTGCCAGCAGCGTAGGTCTGGAGGGGGCCGGGGAGCTGTTTTTT. Supplemented by reference TRBV9 and TRBJ2-2, the full variable domain reads DSGVTQTPKHLITATGQRVTLRCSPRSGDLSVYWYQQSLDQGLQFLIQYYNGEERAKGNILERFSAQQFPDLHSELNLSSLELGDSALYFCASSVGLEGAGELFFGEGSRLTVL.

V gene TRBV5-4 combines with J gene TRBJ1-2, with unresolved D. Trimming took 0 bases from V and 5 from J, leaving 8 bases between them. Germline values: CDR1 SGHNT, CDR2 YYREEE (reference sequence). This CDR3 spans 13 amino acids. In DNA, the CDR3 is TGTGCCAGCAGCTTGGCCAAAACTTATGGCTACACCTTC. It encodes CASSLAKTYGYTF.

This clone came up once. The chain carries TRBV11-1 and TRBJ2-4; D gene unclear. The ends were cut back, 4 bases at V and 1 base at J, with 17 bases in the middle. The CDR3 extends over 17 amino acids. Germline lookup yields CDR1 SGHAT and CDR2 FQDESV (reference sequence). The CDR3 bases are TGTGCCAGCAGCTCCCGGACGGCCGGGTCGGCCAAAAACATTCAGTACTTC. This translates into CASSSRTAGSAKNIQYF.

The V gene is TRBV4-3, the J gene TRBJ1-5; D is unclear. CDR1 is LGHNA, CDR2 YSLEER, per germline. The CDR3 runs 14 residues. V was shortened by 1 base and J by 5 bases, with 9 bases between the two germline ends. The chain's CDR3 is CASSQVGSDQPQHF. The CDR3 bases are TGCGCCAGCAGCCAAGTCGGGAGCGATCAGCCCCAGCATTTT.

The chain couples TRBV5-1 to TRBJ2-3; 7 bases map to TRBD1. The junction had 8 bases not matched to a gene; V was cut back by 4 bases and J by 0 bases. This CDR3 has 16 residues. Germline CDR1 is SGHRS and CDR2 is YFSETQ. CDR3 DNA sequence: TGCGCCAGCAGCGCACGACAGGGTAGGAGCACAGATACGCAGTATTTT. It encodes CASSARQGRSTDTQYF.

The sample holds a few counts of this clone. The rearrangement links TRBV7-5 to TRBJ2-7; the table's D call of TRBD1 was not tested on the DNA. TRBV7-5 is shown as a pseudogene. This CDR3 comprises 12 residues. CDR3 nucleotide sequence: TGTGCCACCCGGGACAGGGGTTACGAGCAGTACTTC. Translating gives CATRDRGYEQYF.

V is TRBV7-9 and J is TRBJ1-2; 7 bases match TRBD1. The CDR3 runs to 13 residues. CDR1 is SEHNR and CDR2 is FQNEAQ in the germline V gene (reference sequence). With 2 bases clipped from V and 5 bases from J, the junction kept 2 bases outside the gene matches. CDR3 sequence (DNA): TGTGCCAGCAGCTTAAGGACAGGTTATGGCTACACCTTC. Its protein product is CASSLRTGYGYTF. The complete variable domain, with remaining parts taken from reference TRBV7-9 and TRBJ1-2, reads DTGVSQNPRHKITKRGQNVTFRCDPISEHNRLYWYRQTLGQGPEFLTYFQNEAQLEKSRLLSDRFSAERPKGSFSTLEIQRTEQGDSAMYLCASSLRTGYGYTFGSGTRLTVV.

This chain joins TRBV14 and TRBJ1-4; the match to TRBD1 covers 7 bases. Trimming cost V 1 base and J 3 bases; bases outside gene matches: 2. The V gene's germline CDR1 is SGHDN and CDR2 FVKESK. The CDR3 length is 15 residues. The CDR3 DNA is TGTGCCAGCAGCCAAGTAAGGGGGCCTAATGAAAAACTGTTTTTT. Protein: CASSQVRGPNEKLFF.

This clone was observed a single time. The chain couples TRBV5-6 to TRBJ2-7; D is possibly TRBD1 or TRBD2 (6 bases each). The length of the CDR3 is 15 residues. The ends were cut back, 4 bases at V and 2 bases at J, with 16 bases in the middle. Germline CDR1 reads SGHDT; CDR2 reads YYEEEE. CDR3 nucleotide sequence: TGTGCCAGCAGCCCACTAGCAGGGGACACCTACGAGCAGTACTTC. This codes for CASSPLAGDTYEQYF.

The chain links TRBV7-9 to TRBJ2-2, with TRBD1 identical over 8 bases. The junction had 3 bases not matched to a gene; V was cut back by 1 base and J by 5 bases. The CDR3 sequence is 15 residues long. Germline V gene sequence: CDR1 SEHNR, CDR2 FQNEAQ (reference sequence). CDR3: CASSLGTGLTGELFF. CDR3 coding DNA: TGTGCCAGCAGCTTAGGGACAGGGCTGACCGGGGAGCTGTTTTTT.

The chain links TRBV9 to TRBJ2-6; the match to TRBD2 covers 10 bases. Trimming removed 5 bases from V and 0 bases from J; junction bases left unmatched: 23. The CDR3 is 23 amino acids. In germline, CDR1 is SGDLS, CDR2 YYNGEE. The CDR3 DNA sequence: TGTGCCAGCAGTCGCCTCCCCACTACTAGCGGGGAAGGCGGGTTCTCTGGGGCCAACGTCCTGACTTTC. It yields the protein CASSRLPTTSGEGGFSGANVLTF.

The chain joins TRBV6-5 to TRBJ1-2; no clear D gene. V was trimmed by 6 bases and J by 4 bases, leaving 12 bases between them. Per germline, CDR1 MNHEY and CDR2 SVGAGI. This CDR3 region has 13 residues. The CDR3 DNA follows: TGTGCCAGCAGGCCTAGGAACCTCTATGGCTACACCTTC. Translated, it gives CASRPRNLYGYTF.

Only a few counts were recorded for this clone. V and J are TRBV4-2 and TRBJ1-3; D not resolved. The CDR3 consists of 17 residues. V lost 0 bases, J lost 4 bases, and 16 bases lay in between. The germline V gene has CDR1 LGHNA and CDR2 YNFKEQ. CDR3 in amino acids: CASSQEGPIQMGNTIYF. CDR3 sequence (DNA): TGTGCCAGCAGCCAAGAAGGCCCAATTCAAATGGGAAACACCATATATTTT.

The chain carries TRBV5-4 and TRBJ1-2; TRBD1 agrees at 8 bases. This CDR3 is 16 amino acids long. Germline CDR1 is SGHNT and CDR2 is YYREEE (reference sequence). After removal of 6 bases from V and 5 bases from J, the junction contained 15 bases not matched to a gene. CDR3 sequence: CASNFRGRRDEYGYTF. The DNA for the CDR3 is TGTGCCAGCAACTTCAGGGGGCGTAGAGATGAGTATGGCTACACCTTC.

This clone came up a few times. The genes are TRBV7-2 and TRBJ2-5; TRBD2 aligns across 8 bases. V dropped 6 bases and J dropped 1; count of bases not matched to a gene: 16. Germline CDR1 and CDR2: SGHTA and FQGNSA. This CDR3 contains 18 residues. CDR3 protein: CASRSRGGVTNLQETQYF. Here the CDR3 DNA reads TGTGCCAGCAGGTCCCGGGGGGGAGTGACCAATCTCCAAGAGACCCAGTACTTC.

This chain links TRBV6-5 with TRBJ1-2, with no clear D. Germline V gene sequence: CDR1 MNHEY, CDR2 SVGAGI. V was cut by 6 bases and J by 4 bases, with 12 bases left in between. CDR3 length: 13 residues. CDR3 residues: CASSTRPAYGYTF. The CDR3 nucleotides are TGTGCCAGCAGCACCCGACCGGCCTATGGCTACACCTTC.

As concerns this clone: This same CDR3 is encoded by further DNA sequences in the sample. The chain uses TRBV5-1 and TRBJ2-1; D is unclear. CDR3 size: 15 residues. V lost 0 bases, J lost 1 base, and 8 bases lay in between. The germline V gene encodes CDR1 SGHRS and CDR2 YFSETQ. CDR3 loop: CASSLGLVSYNEQFF. The CDR3 DNA reads TGCGCCAGCAGCTTGGGGCTAGTATCCTACAATGAGCAGTTCTTC.

The chain is built from TRBV4-3 and TRBJ2-1; D ambiguous. Germline CDR1 reads LGHNA; CDR2 reads YSLEER. The CDR3 is made up of 13 amino acids. The V end was cut by 3 bases, the J end by 2 bases, with 5 bases between. In nucleotides, the CDR3 is TGCGCCAGCAGCCATAATACCTACAATGAGCAGTTCTTC. Translated, it gives CASSHNTYNEQFF.

The gene calls are TRBV18 and TRBJ2-1; D remains ambiguous. Trimming shortened V by 8 bases and J by 0 bases, and 14 bases separated the two germline ends. The CDR3 has 15 amino acids. Germline V lookup: CDR1 KGHSH, CDR2 LQKENI. CDR3 region: CASPSGGTSYNEQFF. CDR3 nucleotides: TGTGCCAGCCCATCTGGCGGTACCTCCTACAATGAGCAGTTCTTC.

This clone has just a few counts. The CDR3 here is CATGTGFTVGNTIYF. The DNA of the CDR3 is TGTGCCACAGGGACAGGTTTTACCGTTGGAAACACCATATATTTT. The rearrangement uses TRBV11-2 and TRBJ1-3; 8 bases fit TRBD1. The CDR3 has 15 residues. The V segment lost 10 bases and the J segment 3 bases; nucleotides outside the gene matches: 11. In germline, CDR1 is SGHAT, CDR2 FQNNGV.

The J gene is TRBJ1-1, the V gene TRBV6-5, with D uncertain. Germline assignment: CDR1 MNHEY and CDR2 SVGAGI. The CDR3 is 15 residues long. Trimming pared 0 bases from V and 6 bases from J, leaving 14 bases between. The CDR3 sequence: CASSYSKSERAEAFF. The DNA for the CDR3 is TGTGCCAGCAGTTACTCGAAATCTGAGAGGGCTGAAGCTTTCTTT.